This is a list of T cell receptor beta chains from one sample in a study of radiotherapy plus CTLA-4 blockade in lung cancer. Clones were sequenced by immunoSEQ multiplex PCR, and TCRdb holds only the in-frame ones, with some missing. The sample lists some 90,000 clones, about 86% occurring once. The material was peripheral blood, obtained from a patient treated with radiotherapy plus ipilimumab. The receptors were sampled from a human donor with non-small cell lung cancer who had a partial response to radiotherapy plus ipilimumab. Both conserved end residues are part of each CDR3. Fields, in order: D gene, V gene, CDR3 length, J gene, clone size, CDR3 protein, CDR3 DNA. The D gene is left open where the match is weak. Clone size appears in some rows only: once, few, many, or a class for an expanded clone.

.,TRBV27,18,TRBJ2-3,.,CASSLSRTVAQSADTQYF,TGTGCCAGCAGTTTATCGAGGACAGTCGCCCAGTCCGCAGATACGCAGTATTTT
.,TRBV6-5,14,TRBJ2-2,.,CASSYSGGTGELFF,TGTGCCAGCAGTTACTCGGGGGGCACCGGGGAGCTGTTTTTT
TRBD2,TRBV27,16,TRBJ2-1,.,CASSTLAGGPNNEQFF,TGTGCCAGCAGTACTCTAGCGGGAGGTCCCAACAATGAGCAGTTCTTC
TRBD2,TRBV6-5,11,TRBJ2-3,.,CASSYAGGWYF,TGTGCCAGCAGTTACGCGGGAGGGTGGTATTTT
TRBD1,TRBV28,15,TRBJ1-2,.,CASRTDREANYGYTF,TGTGCCAGCAGAACCGACAGGGAAGCTAACTATGGCTACACCTTC
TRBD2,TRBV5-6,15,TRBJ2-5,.,CASSLASGKLKTQYF,TGTGCCAGCAGCTTAGCTAGCGGGAAACTCAAGACCCAGTACTTC
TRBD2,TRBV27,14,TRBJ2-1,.,CASSPLADYNEQFF,TGTGCCAGCAGTCCCCTAGCGGACTACAATGAGCAGTTCTTC
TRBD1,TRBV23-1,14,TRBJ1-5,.,CASSLDRGRVPQHF,TGCGCCAGCAGCCTTGACAGGGGGCGTGTACCCCAGCATTTT
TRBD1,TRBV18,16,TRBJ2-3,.,CASSPGTGSGTDTQYF,TGTGCCAGCTCACCTGGGACAGGGTCAGGCACAGATACGCAGTATTTT
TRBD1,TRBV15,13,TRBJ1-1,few,CATSRGDRAEAFF,TGTGCCACCAGCAGAGGTGACAGGGCTGAAGCTTTCTTT
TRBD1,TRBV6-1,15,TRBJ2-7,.,CASRPPQGRSYEQYF,TGTGCCAGCAGGCCACCACAGGGGCGTTCCTACGAGCAGTACTTC
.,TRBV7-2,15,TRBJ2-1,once,CASSLRERDYNEQFF,TGTGCCAGCAGCTTACGGGAGAGAGACTACAATGAGCAGTTCTTC
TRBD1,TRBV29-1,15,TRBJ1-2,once,CSVTLQGAYYYGYTF,TGCAGCGTTACCCTACAGGGGGCATATTACTATGGCTACACCTTC
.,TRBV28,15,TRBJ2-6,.,CASSLMSAGANVLTF,TGTGCCAGCAGTTTAATGTCGGCTGGGGCCAACGTCCTGACTTTC
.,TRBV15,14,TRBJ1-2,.,CATSRRGLRRGYTF,TGTGCCACCAGCAGAAGGGGGTTGCGACGCGGCTACACCTTC
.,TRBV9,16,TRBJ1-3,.,CASSVLQGTSGNTIYF,TGTGCCAGCAGCGTTCTTCAGGGAACGTCTGGAAACACCATATATTTT
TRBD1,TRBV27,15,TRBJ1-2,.,CASSLQQGPFYGYTF,TGTGCCAGCAGTTTGCAACAGGGGCCTTTCTATGGCTACACCTTC
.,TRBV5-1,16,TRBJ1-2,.,CASSWEARGSSIGYTF,TGCGCCAGCAGCTGGGAGGCCCGAGGGTCGTCTATTGGCTACACCTTC
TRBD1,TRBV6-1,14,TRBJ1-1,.,CASNRGQGSTEAFF,TGTGCCAGCAACCGGGGACAGGGTAGCACTGAAGCTTTCTTT
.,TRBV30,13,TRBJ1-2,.,CAWSDQVNYGYTF,TGTGCCTGGAGCGATCAGGTTAACTATGGCTACACCTTC
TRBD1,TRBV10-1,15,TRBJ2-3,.,CASRRQGVKADTQYF,TGCGCCAGCAGGAGACAGGGGGTGAAGGCAGATACGCAGTATTTT
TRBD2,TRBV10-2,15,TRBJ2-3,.,CASSGLWGGTDTQYF,TGCGCCAGCAGCGGCCTGTGGGGGGGGACAGATACGCAGTATTTT
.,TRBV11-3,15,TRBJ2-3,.,CASSLGRQGTDTQYF,TGTGCCAGCAGCTTAGGTCGGCAGGGGACAGATACGCAGTATTTT
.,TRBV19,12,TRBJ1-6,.,CASSIGNSPLHF,TGTGCCAGTAGTATCGGGAATTCACCCCTCCACTTT
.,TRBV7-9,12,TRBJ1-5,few,CASSPSNQPQHF,TGTGCCAGCAGCCCGAGTAATCAGCCCCAGCATTTT
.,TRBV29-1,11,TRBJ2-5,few,CSAPLGETQYF,TGCAGCGCCCCGCTCGGAGAGACCCAGTACTTC
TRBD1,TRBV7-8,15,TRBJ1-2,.,CASSGGRGTNYGYTF,TGTGCCAGCAGCGGCGGCAGGGGGACTAACTATGGCTACACCTTC
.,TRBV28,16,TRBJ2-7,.,CASSSRTAVRYYEQYF,TGTGCCAGCAGTTCGCGTACGGCGGTAAGGTACTACGAGCAGTACTTC
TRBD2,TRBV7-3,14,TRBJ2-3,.,CASSLSGSADTQYF,TGTGCCAGCAGCTTAAGCGGGAGTGCAGATACGCAGTATTTT
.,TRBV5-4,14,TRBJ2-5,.,CASSLPDSQETQYF,TGTGCCAGCAGCTTGCCCGACTCGCAAGAGACCCAGTACTTC
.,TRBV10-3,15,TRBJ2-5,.,CAIRPAGGEQETQYF,TGTGCCATCAGGCCAGCGGGTGGGGAACAAGAGACCCAGTACTTC
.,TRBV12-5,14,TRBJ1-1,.,CASGFRSPSTEAFF,TGTGCTAGTGGTTTTCGGTCCCCGTCCACTGAAGCTTTCTTT
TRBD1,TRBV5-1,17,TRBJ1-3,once,CASSLGTGGGSGNTIYF,TGCGCCAGCAGCTTGGGGACAGGGGGCGGATCTGGAAACACCATATATTTT
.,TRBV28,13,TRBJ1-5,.,CASVRGGNQPQHF,TGTGCCAGCGTCCGAGGAGGCAATCAGCCCCAGCATTTT
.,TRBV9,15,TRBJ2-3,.,CASSVGESGTDTQYF,TGTGCCAGCAGCGTAGGAGAGAGCGGCACAGATACGCAGTATTTT
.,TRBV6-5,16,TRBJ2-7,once,CASSYSTRQTGYEQYF,TGTGCCAGCAGTTACTCTACCAGACAGACCGGCTACGAGCAGTACTTC
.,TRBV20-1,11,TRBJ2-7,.,CSARLSYEQYF,TGCAGTGCTAGACTTTCCTACGAGCAGTACTTC
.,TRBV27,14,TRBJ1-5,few,CASSPRDSNQPQHF,TGTGCCAGCAGCCCCAGGGATAGCAATCAGCCCCAGCATTTT
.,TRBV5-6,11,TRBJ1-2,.,CASTRVDGYTF,TGTGCCAGCACCCGGGTTGATGGCTACACCTTC
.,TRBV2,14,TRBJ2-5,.,CASKGGRDQETQYF,TGTGCCAGCAAAGGCGGCAGGGACCAAGAGACCCAGTACTTC
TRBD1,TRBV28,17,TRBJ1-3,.,CASSLGRGRLWGNTIYF,TGTGCCAGCAGTTTAGGCAGGGGGCGTCTTTGGGGAAACACCATATATTTT
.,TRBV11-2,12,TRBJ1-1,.,CASCRARTEAFF,TGTGCCAGCTGCAGGGCGCGCACTGAAGCTTTCTTT
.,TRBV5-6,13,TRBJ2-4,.,CASSFAGENIQYF,TGTGCCAGCAGCTTTGCCGGTGAGAACATTCAGTACTTC
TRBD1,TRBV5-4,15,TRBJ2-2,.,CASSFSQGYAGELFF,TGTGCCAGCAGCTTTTCACAGGGGTACGCCGGGGAGCTGTTTTTT
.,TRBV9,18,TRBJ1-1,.,CASSAPRGGLPEVTEAFF,TGTGCCAGCAGCGCTCCCCGGGGGGGACTCCCGGAGGTCACTGAAGCTTTCTTT
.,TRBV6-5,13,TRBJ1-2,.,CASREGPWVGYTF,TGTGCCAGCAGGGAGGGGCCATGGGTAGGCTACACCTTC
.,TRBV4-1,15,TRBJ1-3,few,CASSQVEASGNTIYF,TGCGCCAGCAGCCAAGTAGAGGCCTCTGGAAACACCATATATTTT
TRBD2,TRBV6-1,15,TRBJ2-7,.,CASRNPSGRAYEQYF,TGTGCCAGCAGAAACCCTAGCGGGAGGGCCTACGAGCAGTACTTC
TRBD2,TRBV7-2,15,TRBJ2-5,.,CASSLQAGGGETQYF,TGTGCCAGCAGCTTACAGGCGGGAGGTGGGGAGACCCAGTACTTC
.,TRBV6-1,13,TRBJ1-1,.,CASRQQGNTEAFF,TGTGCCAGCAGACAACAGGGGAACACTGAAGCTTTCTTT
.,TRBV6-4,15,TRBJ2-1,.,CASSVKGRDYNEQFF,TGTGCCAGCAGTGTGAAAGGGCGGGACTACAATGAGCAGTTCTTC
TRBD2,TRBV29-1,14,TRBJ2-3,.,CSVLEREGGNTQYF,TGCAGCGTTCTGGAGCGGGAGGGGGGGAATACGCAGTATTTT
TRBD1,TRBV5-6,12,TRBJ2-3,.,CASKGARDTQYF,TGTGCCAGCAAGGGGGCAAGAGATACGCAGTATTTT
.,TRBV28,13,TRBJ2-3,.,CASSLTSTDTQYF,TGTGCCAGCAGTTTAACTAGCACAGATACGCAGTATTTT
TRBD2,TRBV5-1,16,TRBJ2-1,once,CASSLTGLAGVEEQFF,TGCGCCAGCAGCTTGACCGGACTAGCGGGAGTGGAAGAGCAGTTCTTC
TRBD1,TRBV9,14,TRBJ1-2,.,CASSVGQGPYGYTF,TGTGCCAGCAGCGTAGGACAGGGCCCCTATGGTTACACCTTC
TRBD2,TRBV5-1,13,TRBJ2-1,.,CASSFGGDNEQFF,TGCGCCAGCAGCTTTGGGGGGGACAATGAGCAGTTCTTC
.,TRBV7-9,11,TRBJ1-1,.,CASSLGTEAFF,TGTGCCAGCAGCTTAGGGACAGAAGCTTTCTTT
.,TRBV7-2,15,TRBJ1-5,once,CASSWAREEGQPQHF,TGTGCCAGCAGCTGGGCCAGGGAGGAAGGTCAGCCCCAGCATTTT